The rows below give T cell receptor beta chains drawn from one sample of a study of CD8+ T cells in alopecia areata. The method was immunoSEQ multiplex PCR; TCRdb's version includes in-frame clones alone and lacks a portion of them. The repertoire consists of about 120,000 clones, with around 53% occurring once and the leading ten covering approximately 12%. The source was CD8+ T cells sorted from blood, collected at week 24, from a patient treated with tofacitinib. Receptor source: a human donor with alopecia areata. Both conserved end residues are part of each CDR3. D genes are given only for firm matches. Size values are once, few and many counts, or a class for expanded clones, and some rows have none.

d_gene: .; j_gene: TRBJ1-4; abundance: .; v_gene: TRBV30; CDR3aa: CAWSVRDFEKLFF; CDR3nt: TGTGCCTGGAGTGTTCGAGACTTTGAAAAACTGTTTTTT
d_gene: TRBD2; j_gene: TRBJ2-3; abundance: .; v_gene: TRBV7-6; CDR3aa: CASSLDGGGGSYTDTQYF; CDR3nt: TGTGCCAGCAGCTTAGACGGCGGCGGGGGGTCTTACACAGATACGCAGTATTTT
d_gene: .; j_gene: TRBJ2-2; abundance: few; v_gene: TRBV7-3; CDR3aa: CASSWGPYTGELFF; CDR3nt: TGTGCCAGCAGCTGGGGACCGTACACCGGGGAGCTGTTTTTT
d_gene: .; j_gene: TRBJ2-1; abundance: .; v_gene: TRBV5-6; CDR3aa: CASSSETHYNEQFF; CDR3nt: TGTGCCAGCAGCTCAGAGACACATTACAATGAGCAGTTCTTC
d_gene: .; j_gene: TRBJ1-2; abundance: .; v_gene: TRBV5-4; CDR3aa: CASSDRDYGYTF; CDR3nt: TGTGCCAGCAGCGACAGAGACTATGGCTACACCTTC
d_gene: .; j_gene: TRBJ2-5; abundance: .; v_gene: TRBV7-9; CDR3aa: CASRFGAGSQETQYF; CDR3nt: TGTGCCAGCAGGTTCGGGGCAGGGAGCCAAGAGACCCAGTACTTC
d_gene: .; j_gene: TRBJ2-3; abundance: once; v_gene: TRBV5-6; CDR3aa: CASSLRPASTDTQYF; CDR3nt: TGTGCCAGCAGCTTGCGCCCTGCTAGCACAGATACGCAGTATTTT
d_gene: TRBD1; j_gene: TRBJ1-5; abundance: .; v_gene: TRBV6-5; CDR3aa: CASSRGQGGHQPQHF; CDR3nt: TGTGCCAGCAGCCGAGGACAGGGCGGACATCAGCCCCAGCATTTT
d_gene: TRBD2; j_gene: TRBJ2-3; abundance: .; v_gene: TRBV5-6; CDR3aa: CASSSGLAGAADTQYF; CDR3nt: TGTGCCAGCAGCTCGGGACTAGCGGGGGCGGCAGATACGCAGTATTTT
d_gene: .; j_gene: TRBJ2-7; abundance: .; v_gene: TRBV9; CDR3aa: CASSAAPPNSTYEQYF; CDR3nt: TGTGCCAGCAGCGCCGCCCCGCCAAATTCTACCTACGAGCAGTACTTC
d_gene: .; j_gene: TRBJ2-6; abundance: few; v_gene: TRBV7-9; CDR3aa: CASSLGPSASGANVLTF; CDR3nt: TGTGCCAGCAGCCTGGGACCCAGCGCCTCTGGGGCCAACGTCCTGACTTTC
d_gene: .; j_gene: TRBJ1-2; abundance: once; v_gene: TRBV13; CDR3aa: CASSYGQNNGYTF; CDR3nt: TGTGCCAGCAGCTACGGACAGAACAATGGCTACACCTTC
d_gene: .; j_gene: TRBJ1-1; abundance: .; v_gene: TRBV5-6; CDR3aa: CASSFADAMNTEAFF; CDR3nt: TGTGCCAGCAGCTTCGCCGATGCTATGAACACTGAAGCTTTCTTT
d_gene: .; j_gene: TRBJ1-6; abundance: .; v_gene: TRBV13; CDR3aa: CASSLTPAAINSPLHF; CDR3nt: TGTGCCAGCAGCTTAACCCCCGCCGCTATCAATTCACCCCTCCACTTT
d_gene: .; j_gene: TRBJ1-1; abundance: .; v_gene: TRBV25-1; CDR3aa: CASSEHLGENTEAFF; CDR3nt: TGTGCCAGCAGTGAACATTTGGGAGAGAACACTGAAGCTTTCTTT
d_gene: TRBD1; j_gene: TRBJ2-3; abundance: few; v_gene: TRBV29-1; CDR3aa: CSVETGETDTQYF; CDR3nt: TGCAGCGTTGAGACAGGGGAAACAGATACGCAGTATTTT
d_gene: TRBD2; j_gene: TRBJ2-2; abundance: .; v_gene: TRBV10-3; CDR3aa: CATGGETSTGELFF; CDR3nt: TGTGCCACCGGGGGGGAAACGAGCACCGGGGAGCTGTTTTTT
d_gene: .; j_gene: TRBJ2-7; abundance: .; v_gene: TRBV7-9; CDR3aa: CASSPGGVNEQYF; CDR3nt: TGTGCCAGCAGCCCAGGAGGGGTTAACGAGCAGTACTTC
d_gene: .; j_gene: TRBJ2-3; abundance: few; v_gene: TRBV7-9; CDR3aa: CASSFGGLTDTQYF; CDR3nt: TGTGCCAGCAGCTTCGGCGGTCTCACAGATACGCAGTATTTT
d_gene: .; j_gene: TRBJ2-5; abundance: .; v_gene: TRBV4-2; CDR3aa: CASSQDPPGVQETQYF; CDR3nt: TGTGCCAGCAGCCAAGATCCCCCGGGGGTTCAAGAGACCCAGTACTTC
d_gene: TRBD2; j_gene: TRBJ2-5; abundance: .; v_gene: TRBV30; CDR3aa: CAWVGGRQTYQETQYF; CDR3nt: TGTGCCTGGGTGGGGGGGAGGCAAACCTACCAAGAGACCCAGTACTTC
d_gene: .; j_gene: TRBJ2-3; abundance: few; v_gene: TRBV9; CDR3aa: CASSEGDTQYF; CDR3nt: TGTGCCAGCAGCGAAGGGGATACGCAGTATTTT
d_gene: .; j_gene: TRBJ2-7; abundance: .; v_gene: TRBV6-5; CDR3aa: CASSYSTGARDYEQYF; CDR3nt: TGTGCCAGCAGTTACTCGACCGGGGCTAGGGACTACGAGCAGTACTTC
d_gene: .; j_gene: TRBJ2-7; abundance: few; v_gene: TRBV2; CDR3aa: CASSEVGLTYEQYF; CDR3nt: TGTGCCAGCAGTGAAGTCGGCTTAACCTACGAGCAGTACTTC
d_gene: .; j_gene: TRBJ2-1; abundance: .; v_gene: TRBV7-9; CDR3aa: CASSPRVGRYNEQFF; CDR3nt: TGTGCCAGCAGCCCCAGAGTAGGGCGTTACAATGAGCAGTTCTTC
d_gene: .; j_gene: TRBJ2-7; abundance: few; v_gene: TRBV13; CDR3aa: CASSGQSAEGVQYF; CDR3nt: TGTGCCAGCAGCGGGCAGTCCGCTGAAGGTGTGCAGTACTTC
d_gene: .; j_gene: TRBJ2-2; abundance: .; v_gene: TRBV29-1; CDR3aa: CSVTLRESSPGELFF; CDR3nt: TGCAGCGTTACCCTCAGGGAATCGTCTCCCGGGGAGCTGTTTTTT
d_gene: .; j_gene: TRBJ1-1; abundance: .; v_gene: TRBV6-6; CDR3aa: CASIGGTEAFF; CDR3nt: TGTGCCAGCATCGGAGGCACTGAAGCTTTCTTT
d_gene: .; j_gene: TRBJ1-2; abundance: few; v_gene: TRBV30; CDR3aa: CAWSHVYGYTF; CDR3nt: TGTGCCTGGAGTCACGTCTATGGCTACACCTTC
d_gene: .; j_gene: TRBJ2-7; abundance: .; v_gene: TRBV29-1; CDR3aa: CSVEIRDTYEQYF; CDR3nt: TGCAGCGTTGAAATCCGGGACACCTACGAGCAGTACTTC
d_gene: .; j_gene: TRBJ2-5; abundance: .; v_gene: TRBV27; CDR3aa: CASGRETQYF; CDR3nt: TGTGCCAGCGGAAGAGAGACCCAGTACTTC
d_gene: .; j_gene: TRBJ2-2; abundance: .; v_gene: TRBV14; CDR3aa: CASSHLTVETGELFF; CDR3nt: TGTGCCAGCAGCCATTTGACAGTGGAAACCGGGGAGCTGTTTTTT
d_gene: .; j_gene: TRBJ2-1; abundance: .; v_gene: TRBV2; CDR3aa: CAAGTPSYNEQFF; CDR3nt: TGTGCAGCCGGGACACCTTCCTACAATGAGCAGTTCTTC
d_gene: .; j_gene: TRBJ2-5; abundance: .; v_gene: TRBV4-1; CDR3aa: CASSQDRRPETQYF; CDR3nt: TGCGCCAGCAGCCAAGACAGGCGCCCAGAGACCCAGTACTTC
d_gene: .; j_gene: TRBJ1-1; abundance: .; v_gene: TRBV30; CDR3aa: CAWSVHSSLDMNTEAFF; CDR3nt: TGTGCCTGGAGTGTACACAGTTCCCTGGACATGAACACTGAAGCTTTCTTT
d_gene: .; j_gene: TRBJ1-1; abundance: .; v_gene: TRBV9; CDR3aa: CASSVEGLPDTEAFF; CDR3nt: TGTGCCAGCAGCGTAGAGGGCTTGCCAGACACTGAAGCTTTCTTT
d_gene: TRBD1; j_gene: TRBJ1-2; abundance: few; v_gene: TRBV7-9; CDR3aa: CASSLAGTANYGYTF; CDR3nt: TGTGCCAGCAGCTTAGCTGGGACAGCTAACTATGGCTACACCTTC
d_gene: .; j_gene: TRBJ1-1; abundance: .; v_gene: TRBV30; CDR3aa: CAWTYSGEAFF; CDR3nt: TGTGCCTGGACATATAGTGGTGAAGCTTTCTTT
d_gene: .; j_gene: TRBJ2-7; abundance: .; v_gene: TRBV27; CDR3aa: CASSQRDTGPYEQYF; CDR3nt: TGTGCCAGCAGCCAAAGGGACACGGGGCCCTACGAGCAGTACTTC
d_gene: TRBD1; j_gene: TRBJ2-7; abundance: .; v_gene: TRBV4-1; CDR3aa: CASSGIWTGPYEQYF; CDR3nt: TGCGCCAGCAGCGGAATCTGGACAGGACCCTACGAGCAGTACTTC
d_gene: TRBD2; j_gene: TRBJ2-3; abundance: .; v_gene: TRBV7-9; CDR3aa: CASSLRLAGGPPDTQYF; CDR3nt: TGTGCCAGCAGCTTAAGATTAGCGGGGGGGCCCCCAGATACGCAGTATTTT
d_gene: .; j_gene: TRBJ2-7; abundance: .; v_gene: TRBV11-2; CDR3aa: CASSLTGPEQYF; CDR3nt: TGTGCCAGCAGCCTCACAGGGCCCGAGCAGTACTTC
d_gene: TRBD2; j_gene: TRBJ2-4; abundance: few; v_gene: TRBV7-9; CDR3aa: CASSSPGLAENIQYF; CDR3nt: TGTGCCAGCAGCTCACCGGGACTAGCTGAAAACATTCAGTACTTC
d_gene: TRBD2; j_gene: TRBJ2-3; abundance: few; v_gene: TRBV29-1; CDR3aa: CSVSPPAGRTDTQYF; CDR3nt: TGCAGCGTATCCCCGCCAGCGGGGAGAACAGATACGCAGTATTTT
d_gene: .; j_gene: TRBJ2-5; abundance: .; v_gene: TRBV2; CDR3aa: CAKGLQETQYF; CDR3nt: TGTGCCAAAGGATTACAAGAGACCCAGTACTTC
d_gene: .; j_gene: TRBJ2-2; abundance: once; v_gene: TRBV5-1; CDR3aa: CASSLSQGRSAGELFF; CDR3nt: TGCGCCAGCAGCTTGTCTCAGGGTCGATCCGCCGGGGAGCTGTTTTTT
d_gene: .; j_gene: TRBJ2-5; abundance: .; v_gene: TRBV5-1; CDR3aa: CASSFQGQAETQYF; CDR3nt: TGCGCCAGCAGCTTTCAGGGTCAGGCGGAGACCCAGTACTTC
d_gene: .; j_gene: TRBJ1-5; abundance: .; v_gene: TRBV27; CDR3aa: CASSFMGGNQPQHF; CDR3nt: TGTGCCAGCAGTTTCATGGGGGGAAATCAGCCCCAGCATTTT
d_gene: TRBD1; j_gene: TRBJ2-7; abundance: few; v_gene: TRBV5-1; CDR3aa: CASRADRAPSYEQYF; CDR3nt: TGCGCCAGCAGAGCCGACAGGGCACCGTCCTACGAGCAGTACTTC
d_gene: .; j_gene: TRBJ1-2; abundance: .; v_gene: TRBV4-2; CDR3aa: CASSPGRQTNYGYTF; CDR3nt: TGTGCCAGCAGCCCCGGACGGCAAACCAACTATGGCTACACCTTC
d_gene: .; j_gene: TRBJ2-7; abundance: .; v_gene: TRBV4-1; CDR3aa: CASSPKGRTDSYEQYF; CDR3nt: TGCGCCAGCAGCCCCAAGGGCAGGACAGATTCCTACGAGCAGTACTTC
d_gene: .; j_gene: TRBJ2-7; abundance: few; v_gene: TRBV11-2; CDR3aa: CASSFGSLYEQYF; CDR3nt: TGTGCCAGCAGCTTTGGCAGCCTCTACGAGCAGTACTTC
d_gene: .; j_gene: TRBJ2-1; abundance: .; v_gene: TRBV6-1; CDR3aa: CASSDRSEGWGEEQFF; CDR3nt: TGTGCCAGCAGTGATCGGTCAGAAGGTTGGGGTGAGGAGCAGTTCTTC
d_gene: .; j_gene: TRBJ2-7; abundance: .; v_gene: TRBV30; CDR3aa: CALTRDSYEQYF; CDR3nt: TGTGCCCTGACCCGAGACTCCTACGAGCAGTACTTC
d_gene: .; j_gene: TRBJ1-4; abundance: once; v_gene: TRBV4-1; CDR3aa: CASSPEPGTNNEKLFF; CDR3nt: TGCGCCAGCAGCCCGGAGCCCGGGACCAATAATGAAAAACTGTTTTTT
d_gene: .; j_gene: TRBJ2-1; abundance: few; v_gene: TRBV7-9; CDR3aa: CASQKPEEQFF; CDR3nt: TGTGCCAGCCAAAAACCTGAGGAGCAGTTCTTC
d_gene: TRBD1; j_gene: TRBJ2-7; abundance: .; v_gene: TRBV5-6; CDR3aa: CASSLEGMGQREF; CDR3nt: TGTGCCAGCAGCTTGGAGGGGATGGGACAGCGTGAGTTC
d_gene: .; j_gene: TRBJ2-7; abundance: .; v_gene: TRBV25-1; CDR3aa: CASSETGRSYEQYF; CDR3nt: TGTGCCAGCAGTGAAACCGGCAGGTCCTACGAGCAGTACTTC
d_gene: .; j_gene: TRBJ2-1; abundance: .; v_gene: TRBV13; CDR3aa: CASSLGDSYNEQFF; CDR3nt: TGTGCCAGCAGCTTAGGAGACAGTTACAATGAGCAGTTCTTC